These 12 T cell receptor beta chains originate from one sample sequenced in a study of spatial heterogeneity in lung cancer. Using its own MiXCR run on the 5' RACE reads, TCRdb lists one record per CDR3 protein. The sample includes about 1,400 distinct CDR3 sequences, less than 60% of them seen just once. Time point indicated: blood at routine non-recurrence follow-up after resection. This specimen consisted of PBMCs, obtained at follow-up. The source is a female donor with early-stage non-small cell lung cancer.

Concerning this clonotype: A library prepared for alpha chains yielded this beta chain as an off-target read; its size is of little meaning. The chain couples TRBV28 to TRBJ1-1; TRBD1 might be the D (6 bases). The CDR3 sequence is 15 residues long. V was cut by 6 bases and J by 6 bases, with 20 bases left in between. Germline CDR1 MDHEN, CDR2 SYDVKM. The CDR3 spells CASRPTDSEISEAFF. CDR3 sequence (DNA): TGTGCCAGCAGGCCGACGGACAGTGAAATATCTGAAGCTTTCTTT.

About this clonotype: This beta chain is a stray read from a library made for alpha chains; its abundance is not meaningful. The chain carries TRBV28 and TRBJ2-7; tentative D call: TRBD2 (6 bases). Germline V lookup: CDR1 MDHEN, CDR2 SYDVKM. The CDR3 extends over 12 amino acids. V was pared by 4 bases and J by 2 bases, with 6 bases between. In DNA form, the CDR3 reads TGTGCCAGCAGTTCGGGGGCCTACGAGCAGTACTTC. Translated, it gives CASSSGAYEQYF.

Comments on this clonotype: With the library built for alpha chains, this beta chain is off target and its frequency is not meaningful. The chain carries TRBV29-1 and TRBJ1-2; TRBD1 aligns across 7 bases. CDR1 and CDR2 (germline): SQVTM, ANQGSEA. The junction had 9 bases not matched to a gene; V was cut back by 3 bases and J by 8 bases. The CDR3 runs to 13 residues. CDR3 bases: TGCAGCGTTGAGGACAGGCCGCGCGAGGGCTACACCTTC. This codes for CSVEDRPREGYTF. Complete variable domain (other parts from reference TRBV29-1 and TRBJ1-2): SAVISQKPSRDICQRGTSLTIQCQVDSQVTMMFWYRQQPGQSLTLIATANQGSEATYESGFVIDKFPISRPNLTFSTLTVSNMSPEDSSIYLCSVEDRPREGYTFGSGTRLTVV.

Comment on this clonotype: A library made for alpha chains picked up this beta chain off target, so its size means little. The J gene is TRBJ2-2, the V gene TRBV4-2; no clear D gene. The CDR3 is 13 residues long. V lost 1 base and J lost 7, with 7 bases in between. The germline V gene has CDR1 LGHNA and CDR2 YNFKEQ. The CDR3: CASSQVGGGELFF. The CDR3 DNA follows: TGTGCCAGCAGCCAAGTCGGCGGCGGGGAGCTGTTTTTT.

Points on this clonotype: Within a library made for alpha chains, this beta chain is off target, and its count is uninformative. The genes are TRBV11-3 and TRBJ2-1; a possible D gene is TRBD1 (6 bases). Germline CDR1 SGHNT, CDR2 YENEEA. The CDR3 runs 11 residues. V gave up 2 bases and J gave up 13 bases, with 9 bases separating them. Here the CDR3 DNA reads TGTGCCAGCAGCTTATGGACAGAACAGTTCTTC. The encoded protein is CASSLWTEQFF. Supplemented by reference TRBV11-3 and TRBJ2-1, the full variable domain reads EAGVVQSPRYKIIEKKQPVAFWCNPISGHNTLYWYLQNLGQGPELLIRYENEEAVDDSQLPKDRFSAERLKGVDSTLKIQPAELGDSAVYLCASSLWTEQFFGPGTRLTVL.

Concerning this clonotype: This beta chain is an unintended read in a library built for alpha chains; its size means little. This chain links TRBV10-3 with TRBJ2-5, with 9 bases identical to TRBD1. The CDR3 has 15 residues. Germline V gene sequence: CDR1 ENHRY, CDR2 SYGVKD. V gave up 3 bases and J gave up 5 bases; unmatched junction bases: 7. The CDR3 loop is CAISEGGQGQETQYF. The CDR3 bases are TGTGCCATCAGTGAAGGGGGACAGGGTCAGGAGACCCAGTACTTC.

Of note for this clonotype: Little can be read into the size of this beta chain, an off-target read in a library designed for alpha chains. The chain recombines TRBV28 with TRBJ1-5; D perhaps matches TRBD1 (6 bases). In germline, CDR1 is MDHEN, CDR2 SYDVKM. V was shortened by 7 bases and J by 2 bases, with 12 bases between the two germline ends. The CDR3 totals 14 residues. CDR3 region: CASTPGGGNQPQHF. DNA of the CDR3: TGTGCCAGCACGCCGGGGGGCGGCAATCAGCCCCAGCATTTT.

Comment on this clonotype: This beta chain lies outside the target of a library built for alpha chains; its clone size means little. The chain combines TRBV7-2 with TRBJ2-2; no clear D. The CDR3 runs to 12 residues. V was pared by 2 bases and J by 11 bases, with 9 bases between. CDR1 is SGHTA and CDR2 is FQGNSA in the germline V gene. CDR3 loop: CASSLSSLELFF. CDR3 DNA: TGTGCCAGCAGCTTATCGAGCCTCGAGCTGTTTTTT.

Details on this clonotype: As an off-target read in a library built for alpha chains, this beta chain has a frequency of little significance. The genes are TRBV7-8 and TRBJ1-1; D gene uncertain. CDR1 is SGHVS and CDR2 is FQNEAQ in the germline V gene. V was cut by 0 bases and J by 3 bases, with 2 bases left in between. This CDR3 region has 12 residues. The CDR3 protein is CASSLAYTEAFF. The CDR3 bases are TGTGCCAGCAGCTTAGCCTACACTGAAGCTTTCTTT. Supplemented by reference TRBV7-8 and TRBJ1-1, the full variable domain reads GAGVSQSPRYKVAKRGQDVALRCDPISGHVSLFWYQQALGQGPEFLTYFQNEAQLDKSGLPSDRFFAERPEGSVSTLKIQRTQQEDSAVYLCASSLAYTEAFFGQGTRLTVV.

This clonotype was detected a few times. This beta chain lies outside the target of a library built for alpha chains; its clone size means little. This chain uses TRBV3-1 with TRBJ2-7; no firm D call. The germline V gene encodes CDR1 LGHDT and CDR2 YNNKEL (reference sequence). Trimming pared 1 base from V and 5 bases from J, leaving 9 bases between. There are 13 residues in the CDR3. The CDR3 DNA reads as TGTGCCAGCAGCCAAGCGTCCTTGAACGAGCAGTACTTC. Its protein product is CASSQASLNEQYF.

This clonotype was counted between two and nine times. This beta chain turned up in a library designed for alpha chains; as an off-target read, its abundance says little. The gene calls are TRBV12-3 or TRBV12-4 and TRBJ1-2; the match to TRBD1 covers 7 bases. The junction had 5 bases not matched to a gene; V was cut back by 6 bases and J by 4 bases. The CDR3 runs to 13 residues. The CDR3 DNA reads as TGTGCCAGCAGCCGGGACAGCAGCTATGGCTACACCTTC. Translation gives CASSRDSSYGYTF.

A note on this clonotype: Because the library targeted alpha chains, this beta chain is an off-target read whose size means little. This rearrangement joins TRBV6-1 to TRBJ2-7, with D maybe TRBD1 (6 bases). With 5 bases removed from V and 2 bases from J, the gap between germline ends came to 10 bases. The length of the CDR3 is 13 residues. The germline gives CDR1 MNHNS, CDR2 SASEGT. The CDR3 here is CASSTGQTYEQYF. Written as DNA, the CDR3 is TGTGCCAGCAGTACAGGACAGACCTACGAGCAGTACTTC.